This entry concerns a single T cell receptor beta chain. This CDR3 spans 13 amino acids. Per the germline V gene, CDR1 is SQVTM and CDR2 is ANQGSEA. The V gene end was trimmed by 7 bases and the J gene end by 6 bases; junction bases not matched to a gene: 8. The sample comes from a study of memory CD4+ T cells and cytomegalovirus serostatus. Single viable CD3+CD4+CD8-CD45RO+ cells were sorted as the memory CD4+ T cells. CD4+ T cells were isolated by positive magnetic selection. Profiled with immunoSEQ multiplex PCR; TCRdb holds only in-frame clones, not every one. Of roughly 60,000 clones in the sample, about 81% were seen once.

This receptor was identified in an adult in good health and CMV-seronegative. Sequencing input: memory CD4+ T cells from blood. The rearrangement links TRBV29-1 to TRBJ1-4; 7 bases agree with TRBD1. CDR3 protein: CSAVGQEHEKLFF. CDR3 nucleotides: TGCAGCGCCGTAGGACAGGAGCATGAAAAACTGTTTTTT. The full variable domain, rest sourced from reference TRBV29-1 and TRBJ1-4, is SAVISQKPSRDICQRGTSLTIQCQVDSQVTMMFWYRQQPGQSLTLIATANQGSEATYESGFVIDKFPISRPNLTFSTLTVSNMSPEDSSIYLCSAVGQEHEKLFFGSGTQLSVL.